This TCR beta chain came from a study of blood T cell dynamics during melanoma immunotherapy. Study-level findings and limits: The study could not tell melanoma-specific clones from general immune activation.

A word on this clone: The antigen is not known.

Time point given: pre-treatment baseline. The CDR3 runs 14 residues. Germline assignment: CDR1 MNHNY and CDR2 SVGAGI (reference sequence). V was clipped by 6 bases and J by 5 bases, with 16 bases between them. Repertoires were generated with immunoSEQ multiplex PCR, while TCRdb's copy carries only in-frame clones and drops some. The data contain about 12,000 clones, under 90% of them seen just once; the ten biggest clones take up around 3.4%. The gene calls are TRBV6-6 and TRBJ1-1; D is unresolved. The TCR originated in a human donor with melanoma. The sample was blood, taken from a patient treated with checkpoint blockade. The CDR3 region has the DNA TGTGCCAGCAGACCAACCACGGGAACAACTGAAGCTTTCTTT. Protein sequence: CASRPTTGTTEAFF.